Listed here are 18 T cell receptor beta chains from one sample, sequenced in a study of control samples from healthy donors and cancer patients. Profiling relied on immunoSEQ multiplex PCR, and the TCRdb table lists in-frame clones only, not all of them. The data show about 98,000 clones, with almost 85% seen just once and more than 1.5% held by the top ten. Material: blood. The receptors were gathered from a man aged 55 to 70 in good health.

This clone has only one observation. The CDR3 nucleotides are TGTGCCAGCAGTCTGCAAACAGGGGCCGGCGAGCAGTACTTC. Its translation is CASSLQTGAGEQYF. The gene calls are TRBV2 and TRBJ2-7; 7 bases fit TRBD1. Germline loops: CDR1 SNHLY, CDR2 FYNNEI. The V segment lost 5 bases and the J segment 6 bases; nucleotides outside the gene matches: 10. The CDR3 loop spans 14 amino acids.

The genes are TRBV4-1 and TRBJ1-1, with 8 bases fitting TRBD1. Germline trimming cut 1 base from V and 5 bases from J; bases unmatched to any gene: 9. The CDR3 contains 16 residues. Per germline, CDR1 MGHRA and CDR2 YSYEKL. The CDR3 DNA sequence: TGCGCCAGCAGCCAAGTTAGGGACAGGCGGGTGACTGAAGCTTTCTTT. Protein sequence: CASSQVRDRRVTEAFF.

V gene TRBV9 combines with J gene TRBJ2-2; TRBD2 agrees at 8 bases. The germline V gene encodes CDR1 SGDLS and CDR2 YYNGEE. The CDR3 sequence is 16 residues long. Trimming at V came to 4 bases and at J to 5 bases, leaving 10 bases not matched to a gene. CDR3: CASSLPGGRGTGELFF. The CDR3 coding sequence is TGTGCCAGCAGCCTCCCGGGGGGGAGGGGGACCGGGGAGCTGTTTTTT. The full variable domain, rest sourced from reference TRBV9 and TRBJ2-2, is DSGVTQTPKHLITATGQRVTLRCSPRSGDLSVYWYQQSLDQGLQFLIQYYNGEERAKGNILERFSAQQFPDLHSELNLSSLELGDSALYFCASSLPGGRGTGELFFGEGSRLTVL.

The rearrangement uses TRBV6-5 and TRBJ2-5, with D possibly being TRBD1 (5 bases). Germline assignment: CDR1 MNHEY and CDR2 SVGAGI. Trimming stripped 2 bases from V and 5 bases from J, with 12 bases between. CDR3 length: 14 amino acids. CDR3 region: CASSYSPQVETQYF. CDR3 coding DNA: TGTGCCAGCAGTTACAGCCCACAGGTGGAGACCCAGTACTTC.

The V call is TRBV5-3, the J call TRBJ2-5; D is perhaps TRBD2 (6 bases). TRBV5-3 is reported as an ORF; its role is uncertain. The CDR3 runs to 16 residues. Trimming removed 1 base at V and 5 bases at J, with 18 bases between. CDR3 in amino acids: CARSLWVGVSGETQYF. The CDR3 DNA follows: TGTGCCAGAAGCTTGTGGGTAGGAGTGAGCGGGGAGACCCAGTACTTC.

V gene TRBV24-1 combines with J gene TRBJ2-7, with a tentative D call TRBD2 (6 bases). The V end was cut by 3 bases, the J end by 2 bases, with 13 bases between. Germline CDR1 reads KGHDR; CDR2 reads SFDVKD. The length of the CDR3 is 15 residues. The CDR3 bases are TGTGCCACCAGTGATACCGGGGGATCGACCTACGAGCAGTACTTC. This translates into CATSDTGGSTYEQYF.

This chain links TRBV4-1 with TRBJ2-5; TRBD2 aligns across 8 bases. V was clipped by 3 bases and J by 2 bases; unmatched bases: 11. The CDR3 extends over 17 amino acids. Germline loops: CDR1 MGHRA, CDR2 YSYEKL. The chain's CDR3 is CASSQLRLLAAQETQYF. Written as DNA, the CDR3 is TGCGCCAGCAGCCAGTTGCGGCTACTAGCGGCACAAGAGACCCAGTACTTC.

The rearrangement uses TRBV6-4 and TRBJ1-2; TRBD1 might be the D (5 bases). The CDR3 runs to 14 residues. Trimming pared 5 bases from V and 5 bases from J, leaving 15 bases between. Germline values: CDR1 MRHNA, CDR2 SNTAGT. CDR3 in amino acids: CASSPEPGRYGYTF. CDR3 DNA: TGTGCCAGCAGTCCAGAACCGGGACGGTATGGCTACACCTTC.

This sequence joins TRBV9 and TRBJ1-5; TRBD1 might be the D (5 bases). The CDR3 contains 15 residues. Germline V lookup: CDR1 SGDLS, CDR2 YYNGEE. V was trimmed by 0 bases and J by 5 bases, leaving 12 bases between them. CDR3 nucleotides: TGTGCCAGCAGCGTAGGGTTCAGCAGGGATCAGCCCCAGCATTTT. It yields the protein CASSVGFSRDQPQHF.

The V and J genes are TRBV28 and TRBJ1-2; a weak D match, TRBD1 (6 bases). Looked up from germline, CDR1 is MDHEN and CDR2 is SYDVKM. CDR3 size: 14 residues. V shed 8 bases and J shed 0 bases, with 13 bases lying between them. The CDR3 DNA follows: TGTGCCAGCCCAACAGGGAAAGCTAACTATGGCTACACCTTC. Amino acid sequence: CASPTGKANYGYTF.

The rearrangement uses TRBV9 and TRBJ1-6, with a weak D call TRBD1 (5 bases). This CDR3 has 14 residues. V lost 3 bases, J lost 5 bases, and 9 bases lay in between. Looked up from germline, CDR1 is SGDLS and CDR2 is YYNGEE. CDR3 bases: TGTGCCAGCAGCGGGGACGGCCATAATTCACCCCTCCACTTT. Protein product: CASSGDGHNSPLHF.

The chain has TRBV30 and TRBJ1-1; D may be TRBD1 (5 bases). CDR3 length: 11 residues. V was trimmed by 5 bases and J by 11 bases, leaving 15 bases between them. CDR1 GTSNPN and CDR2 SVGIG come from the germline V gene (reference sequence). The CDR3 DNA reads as TGTGCCTGGGGGGTTGGGGGTCAGGCTTTCTTT. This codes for CAWGVGGQAFF.

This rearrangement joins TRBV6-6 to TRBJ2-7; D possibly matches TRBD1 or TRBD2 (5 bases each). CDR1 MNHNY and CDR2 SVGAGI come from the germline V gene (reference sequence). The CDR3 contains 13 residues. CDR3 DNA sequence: TGTGCGACCGGTGGGCAGAGGGGCCCCGAGCAGTACTTC. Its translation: CATGGQRGPEQYF.

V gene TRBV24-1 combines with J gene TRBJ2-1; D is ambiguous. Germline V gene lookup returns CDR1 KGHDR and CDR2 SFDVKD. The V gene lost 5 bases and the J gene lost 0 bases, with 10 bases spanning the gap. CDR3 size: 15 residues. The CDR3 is CATSVTESSYNEQFF. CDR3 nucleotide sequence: TGTGCCACCAGTGTCACAGAGAGCTCCTACAATGAGCAGTTCTTC.

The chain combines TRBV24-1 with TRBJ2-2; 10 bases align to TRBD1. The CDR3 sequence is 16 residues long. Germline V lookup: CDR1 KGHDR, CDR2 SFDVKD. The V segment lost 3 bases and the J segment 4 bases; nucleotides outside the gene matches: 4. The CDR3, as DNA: TGTGCCACCAGTGATGCAGGACAGGGGGGCACCGGGGAGCTGTTTTTT. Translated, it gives CATSDAGQGGTGELFF.

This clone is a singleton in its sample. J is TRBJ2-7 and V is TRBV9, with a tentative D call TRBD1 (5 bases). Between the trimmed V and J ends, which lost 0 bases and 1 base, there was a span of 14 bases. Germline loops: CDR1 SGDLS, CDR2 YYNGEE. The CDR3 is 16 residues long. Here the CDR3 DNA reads TGTGCCAGCAGCGTAGGGGCCAGGGCAACATCCTACGAGCAGTACTTC. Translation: CASSVGARATSYEQYF.

CDR3 amino acids: CASSLYTSGREYEQYF. The DNA for the CDR3 is TGCGCCAGCAGCTTGTATACTAGCGGGAGAGAGTACGAGCAGTACTTC. The J gene is TRBJ2-7, the V gene TRBV5-1, with 11 bases aligning to TRBD2. Germline lookup yields CDR1 SGHRS and CDR2 YFSETQ. The CDR3 covers 16 residues. J lost 4 bases, V lost 1 base, and 7 bases had no gene match.

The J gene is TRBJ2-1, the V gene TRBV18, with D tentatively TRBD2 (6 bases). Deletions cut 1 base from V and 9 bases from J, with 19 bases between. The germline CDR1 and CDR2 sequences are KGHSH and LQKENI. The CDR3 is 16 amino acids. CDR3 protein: CASSPLTSSQGGEQFF. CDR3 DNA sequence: TGTGCCAGCTCACCACTTACTAGCTCCCAGGGAGGTGAGCAGTTCTTC.